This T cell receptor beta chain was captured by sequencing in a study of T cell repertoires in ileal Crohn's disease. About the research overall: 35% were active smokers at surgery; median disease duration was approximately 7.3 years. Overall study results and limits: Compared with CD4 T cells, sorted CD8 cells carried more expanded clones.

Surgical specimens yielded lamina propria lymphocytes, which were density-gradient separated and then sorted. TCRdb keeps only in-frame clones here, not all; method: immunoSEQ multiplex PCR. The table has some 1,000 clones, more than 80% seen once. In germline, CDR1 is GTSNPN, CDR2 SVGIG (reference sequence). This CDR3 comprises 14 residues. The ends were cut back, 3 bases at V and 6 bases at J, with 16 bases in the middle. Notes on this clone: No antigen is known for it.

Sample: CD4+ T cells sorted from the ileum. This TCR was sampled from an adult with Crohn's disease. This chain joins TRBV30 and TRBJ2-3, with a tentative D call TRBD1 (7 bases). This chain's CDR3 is CAWRQGLARDTQYF. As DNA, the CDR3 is TGTGCCTGGAGACAGGGGCTAGCGAGGGATACGCAGTATTTT.